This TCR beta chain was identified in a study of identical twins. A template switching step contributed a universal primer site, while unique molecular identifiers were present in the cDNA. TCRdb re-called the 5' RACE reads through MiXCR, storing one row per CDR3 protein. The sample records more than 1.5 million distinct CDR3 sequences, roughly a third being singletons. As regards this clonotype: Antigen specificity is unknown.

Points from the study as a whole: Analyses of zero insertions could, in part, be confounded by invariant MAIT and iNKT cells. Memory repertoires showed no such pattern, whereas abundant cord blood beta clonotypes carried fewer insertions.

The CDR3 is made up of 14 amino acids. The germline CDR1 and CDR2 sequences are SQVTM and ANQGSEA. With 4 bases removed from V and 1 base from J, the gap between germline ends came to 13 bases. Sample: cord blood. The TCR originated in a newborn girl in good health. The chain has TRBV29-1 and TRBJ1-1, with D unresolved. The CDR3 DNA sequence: TGCAGCGTTGTTAGGAGAGACCGGAACACTGAAGCTTTCTTT. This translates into CSVVRRDRNTEAFF.